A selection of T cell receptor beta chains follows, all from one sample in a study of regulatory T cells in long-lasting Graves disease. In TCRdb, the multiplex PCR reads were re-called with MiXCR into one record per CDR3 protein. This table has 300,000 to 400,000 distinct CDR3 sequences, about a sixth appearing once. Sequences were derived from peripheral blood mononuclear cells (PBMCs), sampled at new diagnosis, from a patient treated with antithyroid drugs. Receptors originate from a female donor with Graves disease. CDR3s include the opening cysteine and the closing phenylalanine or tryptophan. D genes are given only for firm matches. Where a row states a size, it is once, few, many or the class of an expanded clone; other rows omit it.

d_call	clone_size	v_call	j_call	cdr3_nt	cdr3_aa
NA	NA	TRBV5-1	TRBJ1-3	TGCGCCAGCAGCTTTTTTGGTAGGCCCGGGGGCACCATATATTTT	CASSFFGRPGGTIYF
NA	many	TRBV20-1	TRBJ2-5	TGCAGTGCCGGGGCAGTCCGGGAGACCCAGTACTTC	CSAGAVRETQYF
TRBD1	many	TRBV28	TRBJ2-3	TGTGCCAGCATCGGACAGGGCGGCACAGATACGCAGTATTTT	CASIGQGGTDTQYF
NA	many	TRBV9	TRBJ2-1	TGTGCCAGCAGCGTAGAGAAAGTTAGCGAGCAGTTCTTC	CASSVEKVSEQFF
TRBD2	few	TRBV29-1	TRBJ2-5	TGCAGCGTTGAAGATCTGGGGCTAGCGGGGGAACAAGAGACCCAGTACTTC	CSVEDLGLAGEQETQYF
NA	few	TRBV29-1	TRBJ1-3	TGCAGCATTCCGCGGGGAGATGGAAACACCATATATTTT	CSIPRGDGNTIYF
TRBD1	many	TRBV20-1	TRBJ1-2	TGCAGTGCACCGGACAGGGCGGGGGATGGCTACACCTTC	CSAPDRAGDGYTF
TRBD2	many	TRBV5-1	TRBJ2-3	TGCGCCAGCAGCGAAGGGACTAGAAATGAGGTTACGCAGTATTTT	CASSEGTRNEVTQYF
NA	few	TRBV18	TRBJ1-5	TGTGCCAGCTCACCCGACTACCAGAATCAGCCCCAGCATTTT	CASSPDYQNQPQHF
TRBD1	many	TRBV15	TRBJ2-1	TGTGCCACCAGCAGAGATTCCAGGGGGCAAGGTGAGCAGTTCTTC	CATSRDSRGQGEQFF
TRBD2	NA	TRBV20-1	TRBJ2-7	TGCAGTGCTAGAGATCAACGTACTAGCGGGCCTTACGAGCAGTACTTC	CSARDQRTSGPYEQYF
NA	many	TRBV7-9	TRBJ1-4	TGTGCCAGCAGCTTGGGTAGGAGGGGCCCGTCAACTAATGAAAAACTGTTTTTT	CASSLGRRGPSTNEKLFF
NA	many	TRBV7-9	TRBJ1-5	TGTGCCAGCAGCTTAGGAGAGACGCAGTATAGCAATCAGCCCCAGCATTTT	CASSLGETQYSNQPQHF
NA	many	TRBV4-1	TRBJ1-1	TGCGCCAGCAGCCAAGGGCACACCTACGTGAACACTGAAGCTTTCTTT	CASSQGHTYVNTEAFF
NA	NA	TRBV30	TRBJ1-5	TGTGCCTCCGGACGGAGTACCAATCAGCCCCAGCATTTT	CASGRSTNQPQHF
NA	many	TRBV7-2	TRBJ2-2	TGTGCCAGCAGCCCTCACGAGACCCGCACCGGGGAGCTGTTTTTT	CASSPHETRTGELFF